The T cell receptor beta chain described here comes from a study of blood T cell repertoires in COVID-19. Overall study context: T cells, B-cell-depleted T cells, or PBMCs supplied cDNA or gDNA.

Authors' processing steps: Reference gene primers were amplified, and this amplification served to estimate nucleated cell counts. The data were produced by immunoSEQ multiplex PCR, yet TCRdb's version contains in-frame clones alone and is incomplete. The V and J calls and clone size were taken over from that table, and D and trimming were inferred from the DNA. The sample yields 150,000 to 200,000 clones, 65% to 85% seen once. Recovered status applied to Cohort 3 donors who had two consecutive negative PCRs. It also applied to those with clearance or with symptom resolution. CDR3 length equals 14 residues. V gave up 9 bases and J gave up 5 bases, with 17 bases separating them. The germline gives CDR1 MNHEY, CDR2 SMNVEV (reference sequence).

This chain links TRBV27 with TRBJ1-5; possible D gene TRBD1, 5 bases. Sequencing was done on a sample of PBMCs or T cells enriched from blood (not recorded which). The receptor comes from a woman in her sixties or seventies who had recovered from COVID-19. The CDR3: CASGLRGEHQPQHF. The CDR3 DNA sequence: TGTGCCAGTGGTCTCCGGGGGGAACATCAGCCCCAGCATTTT.